The rows below give T cell receptor beta chains drawn from one sample of a study of identical twins. TCRdb analysed the 5' RACE reads with MiXCR anew, one entry per CDR3 protein. The data show hundreds of thousands of distinct CDR3 sequences, around 5.7% seen once. Input material: naive T cells sorted from blood. Source of these receptors: a man in his late teens or twenties in good health. CDR3s include the opening cysteine and the closing phenylalanine or tryptophan. D genes are given only for firm matches. Clone size is stated in some rows and not others, as once, few, many or a class when expanded.

j_call: TRBJ2-2; clone_size: many; d_call: NA; v_call: TRBV29-1; cdr3_aa: CSVGFGGELFF; cdr3_nt: TGCAGCGTTGGGTTCGGCGGGGAGCTGTTTTTT
j_call: TRBJ2-3; clone_size: few; d_call: NA; v_call: TRBV29-1; cdr3_aa: CSVEVREGTDTQYF; cdr3_nt: TGCAGCGTTGAAGTACGTGAGGGCACAGATACGCAGTATTTT
j_call: TRBJ2-7; clone_size: NA; d_call: TRBD1; v_call: TRBV5-1; cdr3_aa: CASSPGQGAREQYF; cdr3_nt: TGCGCCAGCAGCCCAGGACAGGGGGCTCGCGAGCAGTACTTC
j_call: TRBJ1-2; clone_size: few; d_call: TRBD1; v_call: TRBV12-3/TRBV12-4; cdr3_aa: CASSPIDRGYGYTF; cdr3_nt: TGTGCCAGCAGTCCTATAGACAGGGGCTATGGCTACACCTTC
j_call: TRBJ2-1; clone_size: few; d_call: NA; v_call: TRBV11-1; cdr3_aa: CASSFQPPSNEQFF; cdr3_nt: TGTGCCAGCAGCTTCCAACCCCCAAGCAATGAGCAGTTCTTC
j_call: TRBJ2-1; clone_size: NA; d_call: TRBD1; v_call: TRBV6-1; cdr3_aa: CASQAGTGYNEQFF; cdr3_nt: TGTGCCAGCCAGGCCGGGACAGGTTACAATGAGCAGTTCTTC
j_call: TRBJ2-1; clone_size: few; d_call: TRBD2; v_call: TRBV20-1; cdr3_aa: CSARPLAGDPNEQFF; cdr3_nt: TGCAGTGCTAGACCACTAGCGGGGGACCCAAATGAGCAGTTCTTC
j_call: TRBJ2-4; clone_size: NA; d_call: NA; v_call: TRBV4-1; cdr3_aa: CASSQDGAGKNIQYF; cdr3_nt: TGCGCCAGCAGCCAAGATGGGGCGGGAAAAAACATTCAGTACTTC
j_call: TRBJ2-1; clone_size: few; d_call: TRBD1; v_call: TRBV6-2/TRBV6-3; cdr3_aa: CASSTLPGQSSYNEQFF; cdr3_nt: TGTGCCAGCAGTACACTACCGGGACAGAGCTCCTACAATGAGCAGTTCTTC
j_call: TRBJ2-1; clone_size: few; d_call: TRBD2; v_call: TRBV28; cdr3_aa: CASLGLAGGRGSYNEQFF; cdr3_nt: TGTGCCAGCCTGGGACTAGCGGGAGGGCGGGGCTCCTACAATGAGCAGTTCTTC
j_call: TRBJ2-7; clone_size: few; d_call: NA; v_call: TRBV18; cdr3_aa: CASSPEWVQYF; cdr3_nt: TGTGCCAGCTCACCCGAGTGGGTGCAGTACTTC
j_call: TRBJ2-5; clone_size: few; d_call: TRBD2; v_call: TRBV19; cdr3_aa: CASSYKLAAQETQYF; cdr3_nt: TGTGCCAGTAGCTATAAACTAGCGGCTCAAGAGACCCAGTACTTC
j_call: TRBJ2-4; clone_size: NA; d_call: NA; v_call: TRBV5-1; cdr3_aa: CASSLASKADIQYF; cdr3_nt: TGCGCCAGCAGCTTGGCTAGCAAGGCGGACATTCAGTACTTC
j_call: TRBJ2-1; clone_size: few; d_call: TRBD2; v_call: TRBV5-1; cdr3_aa: CASSRYSGGNNEQFF; cdr3_nt: TGCGCCAGCAGCCGGTACTCGGGGGGAAACAATGAGCAGTTCTTC
j_call: TRBJ2-2; clone_size: few; d_call: NA; v_call: TRBV5-6; cdr3_aa: CASSLGLSSGELFF; cdr3_nt: TGTGCCAGCAGCTTGGGGCTATCTTCCGGGGAGCTGTTTTTT
j_call: TRBJ2-2; clone_size: NA; d_call: NA; v_call: TRBV18; cdr3_aa: CASSQQGPSNTGELFF; cdr3_nt: TGTGCCAGCTCACAACAGGGCCCGTCGAACACCGGGGAGCTGTTTTTT
j_call: TRBJ2-7; clone_size: NA; d_call: NA; v_call: TRBV10-3; cdr3_aa: CAISGGYEQYF; cdr3_nt: TGTGCCATCAGTGGCGGCTACGAGCAGTACTTC